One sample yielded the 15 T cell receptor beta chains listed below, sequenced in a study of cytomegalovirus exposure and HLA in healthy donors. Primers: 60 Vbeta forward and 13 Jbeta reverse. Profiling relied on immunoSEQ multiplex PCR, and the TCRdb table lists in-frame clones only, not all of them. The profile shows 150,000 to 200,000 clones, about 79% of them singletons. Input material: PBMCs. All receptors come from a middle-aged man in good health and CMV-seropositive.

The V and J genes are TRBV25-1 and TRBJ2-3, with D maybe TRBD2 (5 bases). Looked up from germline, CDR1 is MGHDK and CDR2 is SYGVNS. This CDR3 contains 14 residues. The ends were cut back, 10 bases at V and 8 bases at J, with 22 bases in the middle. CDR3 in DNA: TGTGCCACCTCAATGCGGACTCCCTCTACTACGCAGTATTTT. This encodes CATSMRTPSTTQYF.

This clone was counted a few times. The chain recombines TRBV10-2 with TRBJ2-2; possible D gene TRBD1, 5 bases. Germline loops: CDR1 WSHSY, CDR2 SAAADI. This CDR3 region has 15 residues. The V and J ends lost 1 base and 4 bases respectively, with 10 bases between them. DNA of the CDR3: TGCGCCAGCAGTGAGTACAGGCTGGGCACCGGGGAGCTGTTTTTT. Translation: CASSEYRLGTGELFF.

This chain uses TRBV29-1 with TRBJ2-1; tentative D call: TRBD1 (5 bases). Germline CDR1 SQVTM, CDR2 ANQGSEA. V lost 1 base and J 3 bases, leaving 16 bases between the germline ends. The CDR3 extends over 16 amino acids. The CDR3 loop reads CSVEVGQGKNYNEQFF. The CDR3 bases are TGCAGCGTTGAAGTGGGGCAGGGTAAAAACTACAATGAGCAGTTCTTC.

The CDR3 DNA is TGTGCCAGCAGTTCCTCTAGCGGGGGGGCTCTAGATACGCAGTATTTT. Its translation: CASSSSSGGALDTQYF. The chain recombines TRBV6-5 with TRBJ2-3, with 12 bases lining up with TRBD2. This CDR3 spans 16 amino acids. The germline gives CDR1 MNHEY, CDR2 SVGAGI. Unmatched junction bases numbered 7, after V lost 4 bases and J lost 5 bases.

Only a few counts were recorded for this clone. The CDR3 DNA reads as TGTGCCAGCAGCTCACACAGGGGGCAAGGCTACACCTTC. It translates to CASSSHRGQGYTF. The chain uses TRBV7-2 and TRBJ1-2; TRBD1 agrees at 9 bases. Trimming removed 4 bases from V and 8 bases from J; junction bases left unmatched: 5. The CDR3 consists of 13 residues. CDR1 SGHTA and CDR2 FQGNSA come from the germline V gene.

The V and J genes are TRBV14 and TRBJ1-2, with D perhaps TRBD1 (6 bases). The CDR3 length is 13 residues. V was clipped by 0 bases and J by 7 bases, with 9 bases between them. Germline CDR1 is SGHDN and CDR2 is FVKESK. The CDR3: CASSQEGAFGYTF. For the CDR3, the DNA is TGTGCCAGCAGCCAAGAGGGGGCGTTTGGCTACACCTTC.

The CDR3 loop is CASSPDRGGNTIYF. As DNA, the CDR3 is TGTGCCAGCAGTCCCGACAGGGGAGGAAACACCATATATTTT. This chain links TRBV6-5 with TRBJ1-3; TRBD1 matches 8 bases. Germline values: CDR1 MNHEY, CDR2 SVGAGI. V shed 5 bases and J 4 bases; nucleotides not matched to a gene: 4. The CDR3 has 14 residues.

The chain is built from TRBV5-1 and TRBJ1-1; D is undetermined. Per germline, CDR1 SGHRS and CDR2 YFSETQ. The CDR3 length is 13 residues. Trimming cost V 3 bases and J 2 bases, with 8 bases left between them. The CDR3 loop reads CASSSAANTEAFF. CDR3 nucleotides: TGCGCCAGCAGCTCCGCGGCAAACACTGAAGCTTTCTTT.

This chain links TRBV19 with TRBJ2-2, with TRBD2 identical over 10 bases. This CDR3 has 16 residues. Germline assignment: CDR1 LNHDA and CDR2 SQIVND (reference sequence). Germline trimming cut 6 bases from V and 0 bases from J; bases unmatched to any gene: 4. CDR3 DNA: TGTGCCAGTAGCAGACTAGCGGGTACGAACACCGGGGAGCTGTTTTTT. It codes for CASSRLAGTNTGELFF.

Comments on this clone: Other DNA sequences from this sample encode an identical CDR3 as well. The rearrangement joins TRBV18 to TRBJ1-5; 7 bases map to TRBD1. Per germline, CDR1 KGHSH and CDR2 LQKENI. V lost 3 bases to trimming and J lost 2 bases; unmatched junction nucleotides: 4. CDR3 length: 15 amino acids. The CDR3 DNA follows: TGTGCCAGCTCACCTGGAGGGGGCGGCAATCAGCCCCAGCATTTT. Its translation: CASSPGGGGNQPQHF.

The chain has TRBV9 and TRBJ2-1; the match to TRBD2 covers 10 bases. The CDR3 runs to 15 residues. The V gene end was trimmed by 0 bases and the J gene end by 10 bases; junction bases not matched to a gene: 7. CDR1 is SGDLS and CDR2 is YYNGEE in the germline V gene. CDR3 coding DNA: TGTGCCAGCAGCGTAGGGAGCGGGGGGGCAGGCGAGCAGTTCTTC. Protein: CASSVGSGGAGEQFF.

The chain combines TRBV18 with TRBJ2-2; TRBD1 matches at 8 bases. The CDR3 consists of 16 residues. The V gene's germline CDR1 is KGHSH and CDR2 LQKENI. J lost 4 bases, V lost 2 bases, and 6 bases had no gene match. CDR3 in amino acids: CASSPRTGIPTGELFF. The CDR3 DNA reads TGTGCCAGCTCACCAAGGACAGGGATACCCACCGGGGAGCTGTTTTTT.

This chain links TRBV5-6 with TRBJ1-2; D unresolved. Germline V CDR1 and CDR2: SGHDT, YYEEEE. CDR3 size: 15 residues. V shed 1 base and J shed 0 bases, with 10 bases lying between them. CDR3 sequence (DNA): TGTGCCAGCAGCTTGCCGGGGAAGGCTAACTATGGCTACACCTTC. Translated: CASSLPGKANYGYTF.

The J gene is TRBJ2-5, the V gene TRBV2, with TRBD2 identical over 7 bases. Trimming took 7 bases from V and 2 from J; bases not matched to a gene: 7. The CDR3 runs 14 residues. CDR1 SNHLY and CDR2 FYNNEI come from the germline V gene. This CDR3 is CASKRGRAQETQYF. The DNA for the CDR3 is TGTGCCAGCAAGCGGGGCAGGGCTCAAGAGACCCAGTACTTC.

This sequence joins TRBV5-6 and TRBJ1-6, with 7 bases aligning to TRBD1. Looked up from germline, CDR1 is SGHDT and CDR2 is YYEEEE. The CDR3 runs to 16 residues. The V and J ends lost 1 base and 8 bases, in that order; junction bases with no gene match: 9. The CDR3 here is CASSLRQGPLDSPLHF. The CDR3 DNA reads TGTGCCAGCAGCTTGAGACAGGGCCCCCTGGATTCACCCCTCCACTTT.